This T cell receptor beta chain was recorded in a study of T cell changes during pregnancy in multiple sclerosis. This table comes from immunoSEQ multiplex PCR, and its TCRdb copy is limited to in-frame clones, with some not included. The table lists fewer than 90,000 clones, just under 95% of them singletons. The receptor was derived from a female donor with multiple sclerosis, enrolled in a pregnancy study. The material was peripheral blood, obtained in the first trimester of pregnancy.

In nucleotides, the CDR3 is TGTGCCAGCAGCCCGGGACTAGCGGGAGCTGAGCAGTTCTTC. This translates into CASSPGLAGAEQFF. This chain links TRBV11-3 with TRBJ2-1; TRBD2 aligns across 14 bases. The CDR3 spans 14 residues. Unmatched junction bases numbered 3, after V lost 5 bases and J lost 9 bases. In germline, CDR1 is SGHNT, CDR2 YENEEA.